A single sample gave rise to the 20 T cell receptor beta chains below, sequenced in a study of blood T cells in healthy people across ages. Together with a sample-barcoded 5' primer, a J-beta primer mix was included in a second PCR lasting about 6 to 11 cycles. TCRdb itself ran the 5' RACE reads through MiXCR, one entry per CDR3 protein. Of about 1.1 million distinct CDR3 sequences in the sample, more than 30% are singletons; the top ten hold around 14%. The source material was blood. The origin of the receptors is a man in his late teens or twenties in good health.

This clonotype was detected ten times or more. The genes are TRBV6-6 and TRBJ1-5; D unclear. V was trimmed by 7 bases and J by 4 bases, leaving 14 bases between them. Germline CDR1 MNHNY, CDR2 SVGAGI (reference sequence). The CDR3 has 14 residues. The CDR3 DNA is TGTGCCAGCACCACCGGGCCGAGGAATCAGCCCCAGCATTTT. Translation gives CASTTGPRNQPQHF.

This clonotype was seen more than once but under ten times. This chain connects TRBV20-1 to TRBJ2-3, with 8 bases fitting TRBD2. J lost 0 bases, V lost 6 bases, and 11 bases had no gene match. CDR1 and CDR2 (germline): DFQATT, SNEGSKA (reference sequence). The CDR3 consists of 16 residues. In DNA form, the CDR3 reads TGCAGTGCCACACTTACTAGCGGACAAAGCACAGATACGCAGTATTTT. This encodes CSATLTSGQSTDTQYF.

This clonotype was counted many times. CDR3 in DNA: TGCAGCGTGACACAGGGAGGCACAGATACGCAGTATTTT. This gives the protein CSVTQGGTDTQYF. The rearrangement links TRBV29-1 to TRBJ2-3; D possibly corresponds to TRBD1 (6 bases). The CDR3 is 13 amino acids. The germline V and J ends were trimmed by 6 bases and 1 base, with 11 bases remaining between them. The germline CDR1 and CDR2 sequences are SQVTM and ANQGSEA.

The CDR3 region has the DNA TGTGCCAGCAGCCCACTGACAGCAGATACGCAGTATTTT. This gives the protein CASSPLTADTQYF. This chain joins TRBV7-6 and TRBJ2-3; D is perhaps TRBD1 (5 bases). The CDR3 has 13 amino acids. V was clipped by 5 bases and J by 4 bases, with 10 bases between them. CDR1 and CDR2 (germline): SGHVS, FNYEAQ.

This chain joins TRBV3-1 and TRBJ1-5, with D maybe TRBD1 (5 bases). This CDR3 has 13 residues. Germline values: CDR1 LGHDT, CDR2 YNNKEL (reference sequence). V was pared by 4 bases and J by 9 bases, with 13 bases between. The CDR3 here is CASSPQDKGPQHF. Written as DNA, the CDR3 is TGTGCCAGCAGCCCTCAGGACAAGGGGCCCCAGCATTTT.

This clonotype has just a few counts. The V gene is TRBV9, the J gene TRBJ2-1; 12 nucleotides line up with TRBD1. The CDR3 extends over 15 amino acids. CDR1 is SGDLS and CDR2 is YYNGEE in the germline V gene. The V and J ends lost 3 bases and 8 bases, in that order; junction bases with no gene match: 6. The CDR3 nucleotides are TGTGCCAGCAGCGCAGGGACAGGGGGCGTCGATGAGCAGTTCTTC. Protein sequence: CASSAGTGGVDEQFF.

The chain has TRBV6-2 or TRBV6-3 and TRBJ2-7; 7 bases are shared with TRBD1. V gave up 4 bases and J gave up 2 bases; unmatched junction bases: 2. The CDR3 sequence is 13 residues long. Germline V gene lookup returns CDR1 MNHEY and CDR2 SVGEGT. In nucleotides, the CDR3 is TGTGCCAGCAGTTGGACAGGAGCCTACGAGCAGTACTTC. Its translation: CASSWTGAYEQYF.

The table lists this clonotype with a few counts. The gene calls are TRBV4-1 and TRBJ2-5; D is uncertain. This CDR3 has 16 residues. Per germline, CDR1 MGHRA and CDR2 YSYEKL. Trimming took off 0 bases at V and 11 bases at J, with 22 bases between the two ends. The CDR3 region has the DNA TGCGCCAGCAGCCAAGAGGATACGAGGACCTACAATGAGCAGTACTTC. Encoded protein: CASSQEDTRTYNEQYF.

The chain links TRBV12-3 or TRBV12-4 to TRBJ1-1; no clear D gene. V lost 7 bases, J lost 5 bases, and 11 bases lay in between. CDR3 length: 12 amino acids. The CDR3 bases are TGTGCCAGCAATAATCTGAGGACTGAAGCTTTCTTT. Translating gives CASNNLRTEAFF.

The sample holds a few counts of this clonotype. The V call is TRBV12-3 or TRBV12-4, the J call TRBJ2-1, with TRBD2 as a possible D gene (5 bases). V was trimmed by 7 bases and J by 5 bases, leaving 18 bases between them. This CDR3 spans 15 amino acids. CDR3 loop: CASTAPGRGNNEQFF. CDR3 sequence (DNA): TGTGCCAGCACCGCTCCGGGGAGAGGGAACAATGAGCAGTTCTTC.

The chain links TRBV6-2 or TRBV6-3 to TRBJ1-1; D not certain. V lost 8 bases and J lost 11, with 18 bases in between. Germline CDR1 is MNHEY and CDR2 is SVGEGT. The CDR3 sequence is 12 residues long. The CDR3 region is CASEGNSREAFF. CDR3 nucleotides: TGTGCCAGCGAAGGGAATTCGAGGGAGGCTTTCTTT.

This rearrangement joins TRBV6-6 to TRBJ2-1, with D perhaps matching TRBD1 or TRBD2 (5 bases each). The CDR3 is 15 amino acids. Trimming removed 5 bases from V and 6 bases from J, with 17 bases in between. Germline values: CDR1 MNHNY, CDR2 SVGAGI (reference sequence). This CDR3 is CASSRDGPPVNEQFF. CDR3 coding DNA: TGTGCCAGCAGTAGGGACGGACCCCCGGTCAATGAGCAGTTCTTC.

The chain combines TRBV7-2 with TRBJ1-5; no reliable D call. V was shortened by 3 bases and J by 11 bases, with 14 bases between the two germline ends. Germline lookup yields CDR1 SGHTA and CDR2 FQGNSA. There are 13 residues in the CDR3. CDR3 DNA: TGTGCCAGCAGCTTGGCCGGACTGCAGGCCCAGCATTTT. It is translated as CASSLAGLQAQHF.

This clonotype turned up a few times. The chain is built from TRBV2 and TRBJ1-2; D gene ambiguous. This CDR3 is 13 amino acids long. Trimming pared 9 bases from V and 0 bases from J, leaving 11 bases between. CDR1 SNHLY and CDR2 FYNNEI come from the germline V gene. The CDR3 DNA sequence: TGTGCCAGTACGGAGGGTGCTAACTATGGCTACACCTTC. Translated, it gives CASTEGANYGYTF.

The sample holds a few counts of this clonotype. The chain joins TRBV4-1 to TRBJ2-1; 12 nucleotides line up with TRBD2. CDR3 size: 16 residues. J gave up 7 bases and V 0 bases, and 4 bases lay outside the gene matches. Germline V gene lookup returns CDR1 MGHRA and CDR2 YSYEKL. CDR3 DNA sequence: TGCGCCAGCAGCCAAGAGACTAGCGGGGGTCGTAATGAGCAGTTCTTC. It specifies CASSQETSGGRNEQFF.

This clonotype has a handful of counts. CDR3 sequence: CASSQGGVQPQHF. The CDR3, as DNA: TGTGCCAGCAGCCAGGGAGGGGTTCAGCCCCAGCATTTT. This sequence joins TRBV3-1 and TRBJ1-5; a possible D gene is TRBD1 (5 bases). Germline V gives CDR1 LGHDT, CDR2 YNNKEL (reference sequence). The CDR3 has 13 amino acids. V lost 3 bases and J lost 6, with 9 bases in between.

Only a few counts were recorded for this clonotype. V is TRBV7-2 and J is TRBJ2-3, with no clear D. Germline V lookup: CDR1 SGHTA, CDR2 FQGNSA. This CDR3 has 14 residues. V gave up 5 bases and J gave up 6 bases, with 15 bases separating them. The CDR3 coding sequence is TGTGCCAGCAGCCTCACTCAGGCTGGGGATACGCAGTATTTT. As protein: CASSLTQAGDTQYF.

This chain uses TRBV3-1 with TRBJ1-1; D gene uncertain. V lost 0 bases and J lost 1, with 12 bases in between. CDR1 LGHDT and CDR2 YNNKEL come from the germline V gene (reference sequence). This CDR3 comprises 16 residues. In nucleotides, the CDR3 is TGTGCCAGCAGCCAAGATAAGGGAATAAAGAACACTGAAGCTTTCTTT. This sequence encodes CASSQDKGIKNTEAFF. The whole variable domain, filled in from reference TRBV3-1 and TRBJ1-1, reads DTAVSQTPKYLVTQMGNDKSIKCEQNLGHDTMYWYKQDSKKFLKIMFSYNNKELIINETVPNRFSPKSPDKAHLNLHINSLELGDSAVYFCASSQDKGIKNTEAFFGQGTRLTVV.

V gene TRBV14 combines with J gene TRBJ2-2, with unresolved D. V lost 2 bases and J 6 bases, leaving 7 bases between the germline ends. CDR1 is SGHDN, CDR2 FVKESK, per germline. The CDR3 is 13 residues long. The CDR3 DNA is TGTGCCAGCAGCCAATGGTCGGCCGGGGAGCTGTTTTTT. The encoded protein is CASSQWSAGELFF.

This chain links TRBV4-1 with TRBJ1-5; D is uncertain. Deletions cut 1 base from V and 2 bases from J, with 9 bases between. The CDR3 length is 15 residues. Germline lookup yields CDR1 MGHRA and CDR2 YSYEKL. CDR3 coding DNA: TGCGCCAGCAGCCAAGCGGCAGGAGGCAATCAGCCCCAGCATTTT. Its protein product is CASSQAAGGNQPQHF.